The 13 T cell receptor beta chains presented below share a single source sample, sequenced in a study of T cell changes during pregnancy in multiple sclerosis. Sequencing used immunoSEQ multiplex PCR; TCRdb keeps in-frame clones, though not all of them. The sample shows roughly 52,000 clones, almost 95% of them seen only once. The sequencing here drew on CD4+ T cells from peripheral blood mononuclear cells, taken in the third trimester of pregnancy. The receptors were gathered from a female donor with multiple sclerosis, enrolled in a pregnancy study.

The chain employs TRBV10-2 and TRBJ2-1; TRBD2 matches 11 bases. With V trimmed by 7 bases and J by 4 bases, 6 bases remained unmatched. The CDR3 has 15 amino acids. Germline V lookup: CDR1 WSHSY, CDR2 SAAADI. CDR3 residues: CASTVVAGGYNEQFF. CDR3 nucleotide sequence: TGCGCCAGCACCGTAGTAGCGGGAGGGTACAATGAGCAGTTCTTC.

This chain connects TRBV5-4 to TRBJ2-1, with 10 bases aligning to TRBD1. CDR1 is SGHNT, CDR2 YYREEE, per germline (reference sequence). The CDR3 covers 17 residues. V was pared by 5 bases and J by 0 bases, with 8 bases of the junction left unmatched. Here the CDR3 DNA reads TGTGCCAGCAGTACCGGGACAGGGGTGAGCTCCTACAATGAGCAGTTCTTC. It translates to CASSTGTGVSSYNEQFF.

The chain is built from TRBV9 and TRBJ2-3, with 15 bases aligning to TRBD2. There are 18 residues in the CDR3. J lost 1 base, V lost 2 bases, and 5 bases had no gene match. The germline gives CDR1 SGDLS, CDR2 YYNGEE. CDR3 sequence reads: CASSVGTSGRTGTDTQYF. The CDR3 coding sequence is TGTGCCAGCAGCGTGGGGACTAGCGGGAGGACGGGCACAGATACGCAGTATTTT.

Comments on this clone: The same CDR3 also results from other DNA sequences found in this sample. V is TRBV6-5 and J is TRBJ2-5, with D maybe TRBD1 (5 bases). The V end was cut by 2 bases, the J end by 4 bases, with 11 bases between. The CDR3 loop spans 14 amino acids. Germline V gene lookup returns CDR1 MNHEY and CDR2 SVGAGI. CDR3 amino acids: CASSYRGTGETQYF. The CDR3 nucleotides read TGTGCCAGCAGTTACAGGGGAACCGGAGAGACCCAGTACTTC.

The rearrangement links TRBV28 to TRBJ1-5; 10 positions agree with TRBD1. This CDR3 spans 16 amino acids. Losses at the gene ends were 3 bases for V and 6 bases for J; bases not matched to a gene: 8. Per germline, CDR1 MDHEN and CDR2 SYDVKM. This chain's CDR3 is CASSFRDRGNFQPQHF. DNA for the CDR3: TGTGCCAGCAGTTTCCGGGACAGGGGAAATTTTCAGCCCCAGCATTTT.

This clone was found once. V gene TRBV7-3 combines with J gene TRBJ2-2; tentative D call: TRBD1 (6 bases). Trimming removed 5 bases at V and 0 bases at J, with 10 bases between. The CDR3 loop spans 15 amino acids. Germline assignment: CDR1 SGHTA and CDR2 FQGTGA. The CDR3 is CASSPGQTNTGELFF. The CDR3 bases are TGTGCCAGCAGCCCCGGACAGACGAACACCGGGGAGCTGTTTTTT.

This chain links TRBV5-6 with TRBJ1-1, with unresolved D. V lost 7 bases and J 1 base, leaving 11 bases between the germline ends. Germline-derived CDR1 and CDR2 are SGHDT and YYEEEE. The CDR3 length is 13 residues. In DNA form, the CDR3 reads TGTGCCAGCCAGCGGCCACGGAACACTGAAGCTTTCTTT. This translates into CASQRPRNTEAFF.

The CDR3 DNA is TGTGCCAGCAGTCCTAGCGGGAGTGTCTACGAGCAGTACTTC. Protein: CASSPSGSVYEQYF. V and J are TRBV28 and TRBJ2-7; TRBD2 agrees at 10 bases. J lost 3 bases, V lost 5 bases, and 4 bases had no gene match. CDR1 is MDHEN, CDR2 SYDVKM, per germline. CDR3 length: 14 residues.

The chain joins TRBV6-5 to TRBJ1-1, with 8 bases matching TRBD1. V shed 0 bases, J shed 4 bases, and the junction held 4 bases outside the gene matches. There are 15 residues in the CDR3. In germline, CDR1 is MNHEY, CDR2 SVGAGI. In DNA form, the CDR3 reads TGTGCCAGCAGTTACTCGGGACAGGCCCTCACTGAAGCTTTCTTT. Protein sequence: CASSYSGQALTEAFF.

V gene TRBV5-4 combines with J gene TRBJ1-2; 7 nucleotides match TRBD1. Germline-derived CDR1 and CDR2 are SGHNT and YYREEE (reference sequence). V lost 5 bases and J lost 5; bases outside the gene matches: 9. The length of the CDR3 is 14 residues. The CDR3 nucleotides read TGTGCCAGCAGTCGGGACTCAGGGGGGTATGGCTACACCTTC. Translating it yields CASSRDSGGYGYTF. The whole variable domain, remainder taken from reference TRBV5-4 and TRBJ1-2, is ETGVTQSPTHLIKTRGQQVTLRCSSQSGHNTVSWYQQALGQGPQFIFQYYREEENGRGNFPPRFSGLQFPNYSSELNVNALELDDSALYLCASSRDSGGYGYTFGSGTRLTVV.

The chain joins TRBV10-2 to TRBJ1-5, with a weak D call TRBD1 (6 bases). The germline V gene has CDR1 WSHSY and CDR2 SAAADI. This CDR3 contains 16 residues. V lost 3 bases and J 7 bases, leaving 19 bases between the germline ends. CDR3 bases: TGCGCCAGCAGTGAAGTGAAGGACAGAGATGGACAGCCCCAGCATTTT. Its protein product is CASSEVKDRDGQPQHF.

The chain carries TRBV5-8 and TRBJ2-5; D gene unclear. Germline V CDR1 and CDR2: SGHTS, YDEGEE. The CDR3 extends over 12 amino acids. V lost 6 bases and J 2 bases, leaving 8 bases between the germline ends. The CDR3 sequence: CASTRVQETQYF. Written as DNA, the CDR3 is TGTGCCAGCACCCGGGTACAAGAGACCCAGTACTTC.

The CDR3 DNA sequence: TGTGCCAGCAATCGAGCGGGAGGGCAGACCGGGGAGCTGTTTTTT. Protein sequence: CASNRAGGQTGELFF. The chain uses TRBV7-9 and TRBJ2-2, with 10 bases lining up with TRBD2. Germline V gene data show CDR1 as SEHNR and CDR2 as FQNEAQ (reference sequence). V lost 7 bases, J lost 5 bases, and 7 bases stayed unmatched. CDR3 size: 15 residues.